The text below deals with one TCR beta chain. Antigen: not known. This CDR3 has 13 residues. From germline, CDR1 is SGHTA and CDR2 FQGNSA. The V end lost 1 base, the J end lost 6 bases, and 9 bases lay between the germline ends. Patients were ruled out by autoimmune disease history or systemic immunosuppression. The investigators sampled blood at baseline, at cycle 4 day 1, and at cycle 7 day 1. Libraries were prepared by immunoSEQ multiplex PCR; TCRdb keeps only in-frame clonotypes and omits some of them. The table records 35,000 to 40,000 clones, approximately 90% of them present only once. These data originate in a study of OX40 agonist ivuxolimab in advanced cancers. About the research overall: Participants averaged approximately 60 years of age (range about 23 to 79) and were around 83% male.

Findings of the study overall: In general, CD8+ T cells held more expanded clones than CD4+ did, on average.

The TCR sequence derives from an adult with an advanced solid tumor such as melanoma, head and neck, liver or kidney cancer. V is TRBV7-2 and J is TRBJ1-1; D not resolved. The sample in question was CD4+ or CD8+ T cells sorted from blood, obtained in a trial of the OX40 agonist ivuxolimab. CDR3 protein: CASSLGGSAEAFF. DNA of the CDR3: TGTGCCAGCAGCTTAGGGGGATCTGCTGAAGCTTTCTTT.